The TCR beta chain under discussion was sequenced for a study of T-cell memory formation after mild COVID-19 (dated by TCRdb to the early 2020s). About the investigation overall: Most TCR sequence clusters were specific to one of the two donors. The cohort was made up of two young adult volunteers, one female and one male, who were previously healthy. In a couple of donors, T-cell clones that expanded and contracted after mild COVID-19 were tracked by sequencing TCRalpha and TCRbeta repertoires over time. The research as a whole found: Contracting CD4+ clones turned up mainly in the CM and EM memory subsets, whereas EMRA was where CD8+ clones were enriched. Clones that contracted from day 15 to 85 showed balanced CD4/CD8 phenotypes, whereas a second wave of clones that expanded from day 15 to 37 leaned towards CD4+. Some responding clones were found in pre-infection memory, which suggests that pre-existing cross-reactive memory T cells took part in the SARS-CoV-2 response. The study included only a couple of mild cases, and larger cohorts that include severe cases with pre-infection samples were judged to be necessary. The second-wave clones that peaked on day 37 were not confirmed to be SARS-CoV-2 specific.

For CDR1 and CDR2, the germline V gene lists SGHAT and FQNNGV. The CDR3 spans 18 residues, from the cysteine through the phenylalanine. The read is trimmed to its CDR3 DNA, 54 bases read in frame from base 1. V is pruned by 3 bases and J by 7 bases, leaving 16 bases of the junction without a gene match. About this clonotype: Its antigen is still unknown. No base quality information exists; no much larger clone differs at one position.

Sequencing relied on an Illumina NovaSeq 6000. TCRalpha and TCRbeta cDNA libraries were built by 5'RACE with constant-segment primers, adding sample barcodes and unique molecular identifiers. Trizol reagent was used to extract RNA from every sample. The libraries were amplified in two PCR steps, and the second step added a second sample barcode and Illumina TruSeq adapters. Libraries were sequenced on an Illumina NovaSeq with 2 x 150 bp paired-end reads. Per the original workflow: The reads were demultiplexed and collapsed into UMI-guided consensus sequences using migec v1.2.7. Using mixcr v2.1.11, UMI consensuses were aligned to TRA and TRB V and J templates and then assembled into clonotypes. A clonotype was counted as expanded or contracted only when both edgeR and NoisET called the clonotype significant, with the noise models trained on biological replicates. For edgeR calls, a false discovery rate-adjusted p below 0.01 and a log2 fold-change threshold of 1 were applied. As an exploratory analysis of dynamics, max-normalized trajectories of the 1000 most abundant clonotypes were examined with PCA combined with hierarchical clustering. Separately sequenced CD4+ and CD8+ repertoires were used to assign a CD4 or CD8 phenotype to each responding clone. TCRdb applied fastp at Q25 and MiXCR to the public reads, then kept only in-frame beta chains. When rows share a CDR3 protein, they turn into one entry using the most common DNA and genes. TCRdb, not the authors, supplied the V and J calls. The sample includes 100,000 to 150,000 distinct CDR3 sequences, with around 15% observed a single time. Of the sample, 5.2% is held by the ten largest clones.

Ficoll-Paque density gradient centrifugation was used to isolate PBMCs. The receptor chain draws on TRBV11-2 and TRBJ1-5, with 9 bases matching TRBD1. The sequencing input was PBMCs or a T cell subset sorted from them (not recorded which). The TCR was taken from a man younger than 30 who had mild COVID-19 (a few samples of this study predate the infection). The sample titles of this study are shuffled in the database, so cell type and time point are left out; the donor was told from shared clones. The CDR3 protein is CASSFDLTRTGVGQPQHF. The DNA is as follows: TGTGCCAGCAGCTTCGATTTGACGAGGACAGGGGTAGGGCAGCCCCAGCATTTT.